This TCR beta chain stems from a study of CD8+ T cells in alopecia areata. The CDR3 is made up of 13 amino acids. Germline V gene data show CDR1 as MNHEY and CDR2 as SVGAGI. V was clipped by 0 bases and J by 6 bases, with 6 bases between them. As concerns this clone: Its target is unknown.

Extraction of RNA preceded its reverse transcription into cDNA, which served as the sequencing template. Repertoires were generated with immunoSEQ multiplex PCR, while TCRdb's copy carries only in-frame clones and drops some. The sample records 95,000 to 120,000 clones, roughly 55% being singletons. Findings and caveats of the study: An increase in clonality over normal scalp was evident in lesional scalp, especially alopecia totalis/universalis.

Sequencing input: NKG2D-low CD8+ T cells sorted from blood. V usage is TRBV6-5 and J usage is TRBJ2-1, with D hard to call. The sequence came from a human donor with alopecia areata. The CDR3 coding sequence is TGTGCCAGCAGTTACTCTCCCGGCAATGAGCAGTTCTTC. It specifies CASSYSPGNEQFF.